A selection of T cell receptor beta chains follows, all from one sample in a study of T-cell reconstitution after alpha-beta-depleted transplantation in children. TCRdb reanalysed the PCR reads using MiXCR and keeps one entry per CDR3 protein. Counted here are 300,000 to 400,000 distinct CDR3 sequences, about 14% occurring once; the ten biggest clones make up around 4.5%. This specimen consisted of PBMCs, obtained from the stem cell graft. The receptors originated from a human donor who donated a stem cell graft to a child with Fanconi anemia. The CDR3 runs from the conserved cysteine through the conserved F or W. Each record gives: clone size, D gene, V gene, J gene, CDR3 DNA, CDR3 protein. The D gene is left open where the match is weak. A row's size may be missing; if present it is once, few, many or a size class.

size: .
D: .
V: TRBV20-1
J: TRBJ1-1
DNA: TGCAGTGCTAGTGGTTTCGAGTCGGGACGGTCGAACACTGAAGCTTTCTTT
CDR3: CSASGFESGRSNTEAFF

size: once
D: .
V: TRBV13
J: TRBJ1-2
DNA: TGTGCCAGCGGCCCGGGCCTTAGCTGCTATGGCTACACCTTC
CDR3: CASGPGLSCYGYTF

size: many
D: TRBD2
V: TRBV10-3
J: TRBJ2-1
DNA: TGTGCCATCAGTGGACTAGCGGGGGGTCTCAATGAGCAGTTCTTC
CDR3: CAISGLAGGLNEQFF

size: .
D: .
V: TRBV20-1
J: TRBJ1-4
DNA: TGCAGTGCTAGAGATCCCCGGGGTGCAACTAATGAAAAACTGTTTTTT
CDR3: CSARDPRGATNEKLFF

size: few
D: .
V: TRBV7-6
J: TRBJ2-7
DNA: TGTGCCAGCAGCTTAGGAGCGACTCCTGCCTACGAGCAGTACTTC
CDR3: CASSLGATPAYEQYF

size: .
D: .
V: TRBV9
J: TRBJ2-1
DNA: TGTGCCAGCAGCGTCGTCCAGAGCGACAATGAGCAGTTCTTC
CDR3: CASSVVQSDNEQFF

size: many
D: .
V: TRBV12-3/TRBV12-4
J: TRBJ2-3
DNA: TGTGCCAGCAGGTCAGGGGCCCTGAGGGCAGATACGCAGTATTTT
CDR3: CASRSGALRADTQYF

size: many
D: .
V: TRBV10-3
J: TRBJ2-2
DNA: TGTGCCATCAGTGGGGTTCCGAGTGGGATCCCCGGGGAGCTGTTTTTT
CDR3: CAISGVPSGIPGELFF

size: few
D: .
V: TRBV20-1
J: TRBJ1-2
DNA: TGCAGTGCTAGAAGCGGCTACACCTTC
CDR3: CSARSGYTF

size: .
D: .
V: TRBV11-2
J: TRBJ2-2
DNA: TGTGCCAGCAGCTCGAACGTGAACACCGGGGAGCTGTTTTTT
CDR3: CASSSNVNTGELFF

size: once
D: TRBD1
V: TRBV20-1
J: TRBJ2-5
DNA: TGCAGTGCTAGGCACCCGACAGGGGGCCGCGAGACCCAGTACTTC
CDR3: CSARHPTGGRETQYF

size: .
D: .
V: TRBV7-2
J: TRBJ2-7
DNA: TGTGCCAGCAGCTCCAAAGAATCTGACCGGAGAGCCTACGAGCAGTACTTC
CDR3: CASSSKESDRRAYEQYF

size: many
D: .
V: TRBV12-3/TRBV12-4
J: TRBJ1-5
DNA: TGTGCCAGCAGTTCTTCCGGTAGAGATCAGCCCCAGCATTTT
CDR3: CASSSSGRDQPQHF

size: .
D: .
V: TRBV6-2/TRBV6-3
J: TRBJ2-1
DNA: TGTGCCAGCAGTAGATACGGGACCCTTGGGGTCTTC
CDR3: CASSRYGTLGVF

size: few
D: TRBD1
V: TRBV30
J: TRBJ2-2
DNA: TGTGCCTGCAACGGAAGGGGGACAGGGACTGTCACCGGGGAGCTGTTTTTT
CDR3: CACNGRGTGTVTGELFF

size: .
D: .
V: TRBV11-2
J: TRBJ2-7
DNA: TGTGCCAGCAGCTTAGTCCGGGATTTGCAGTACTTC
CDR3: CASSLVRDLQYF

size: .
D: .
V: TRBV7-9
J: TRBJ2-1
DNA: TGTGCCAGCAGCCCTAAGGACCTAAGCTCCTACAATGAGCAGTTCTTC
CDR3: CASSPKDLSSYNEQFF

size: .
D: .
V: TRBV6-1
J: TRBJ1-2
DNA: TGTGCCAGCAGAAACAACCGGGACATCGGGGGGGACACCTTC
CDR3: CASRNNRDIGGDTF

size: many
D: TRBD1
V: TRBV7-9
J: TRBJ1-2
DNA: TGTGCCAGCAGTTCGGGACAGATCTATGGCTACACCTTC
CDR3: CASSSGQIYGYTF

size: many
D: .
V: TRBV11-2
J: TRBJ1-5
DNA: TGTGCCAGCAGCTCGACGTCTGAGCGCGGGCAGCCCCAGCATTTT
CDR3: CASSSTSERGQPQHF

size: few
D: .
V: TRBV4-1
J: TRBJ2-3
DNA: TGCGCCAGCAGCCAAGAGCCCCACACAGATACGCAGTATTTT
CDR3: CASSQEPHTDTQYF

size: .
D: TRBD2
V: TRBV12-3/TRBV12-4
J: TRBJ2-3
DNA: TGTGCCAGCGTTTTCGGGAAAGCGGGGTTCACAGATACGCAGTATTTT
CDR3: CASVFGKAGFTDTQYF

size: .
D: .
V: TRBV12-3/TRBV12-4
J: TRBJ2-1
DNA: TGTGCCAGCAGTTACGAGGGTCCCTTGGTAAATGAGCAGTTCTTC
CDR3: CASSYEGPLVNEQFF

size: few
D: TRBD2
V: TRBV10-3
J: TRBJ2-2
DNA: TGTGCCATCAAAGGCGGGGGTGACACCGGGGAGCTGTTTTTT
CDR3: CAIKGGGDTGELFF

size: .
D: TRBD2
V: TRBV4-3
J: TRBJ2-1
DNA: TGCGCCAGCAGCCAAGATCCGGGGGGGCTTAACAATGAGCAGTTCTTC
CDR3: CASSQDPGGLNNEQFF

size: .
D: .
V: TRBV2
J: TRBJ2-4
DNA: TGTGCCAGCAGTGAAGAATCCAGGGTGGAGGGCCCCATTCTAGCCAAAAACATTCAGTACTTC
CDR3: CASSEESRVEGPILAKNIQYF

size: .
D: TRBD2
V: TRBV4-2
J: TRBJ2-1
DNA: TGTGCCAGCAGCCAAGATTGGAATAGCGGGGGTGGTGAGCAGTTCTTC
CDR3: CASSQDWNSGGGEQFF

size: many
D: .
V: TRBV29-1
J: TRBJ2-2
DNA: TGCAGCGCTATACAGGGCCGCGCCGGGGAGCTGTTTTTT
CDR3: CSAIQGRAGELFF

size: many
D: .
V: TRBV7-2
J: TRBJ2-1
DNA: TGTGCCAGCAGCGGGGGGTCAAATGAGCAGTTCTTC
CDR3: CASSGGSNEQFF

size: .
D: .
V: TRBV7-8
J: TRBJ2-1
DNA: TGTGCCAGCAGCTTAGTCGCCGGCCCCTACAATGAGCAGTTCTTC
CDR3: CASSLVAGPYNEQFF

size: many
D: TRBD1
V: TRBV29-1
J: TRBJ1-1
DNA: TGCAGCGTTGGACAGGGTGGCACTGAAGCTTTCTTT
CDR3: CSVGQGGTEAFF

size: many
D: TRBD1
V: TRBV11-2
J: TRBJ2-3
DNA: TGTGCCAGCAGCTTATACGGCAGGGGGCTCCCCACAGATACGCAGTATTTT
CDR3: CASSLYGRGLPTDTQYF

size: many
D: .
V: TRBV5-1
J: TRBJ2-5
DNA: TGCGCCAGCAGCCCTGGGACTTTGGAGACCCAGTACTTC
CDR3: CASSPGTLETQYF

size: .
D: .
V: TRBV5-5
J: TRBJ2-4
DNA: TGTGCCAGCAGCTTAGGAGGTATAGACATTCAGTACTTC
CDR3: CASSLGGIDIQYF

size: .
D: TRBD1
V: TRBV5-1
J: TRBJ2-3
DNA: TGCGCCAGTAACAGGGGCCTCTACACAGATACGCAGTATTTT
CDR3: CASNRGLYTDTQYF

size: .
D: .
V: TRBV7-6
J: TRBJ2-6
DNA: TGTGCCAGCAGCTTAGAAGCGGCAGCTTCTGCTGGGGCCAACGTCCTGACTTTC
CDR3: CASSLEAAASAGANVLTF

size: .
D: TRBD2
V: TRBV14
J: TRBJ2-1
DNA: TGTGCCAGCAGCCTTCGCGGGGGGGCTGATGAGCAGTTCTTC
CDR3: CASSLRGGADEQFF